The sequence of this TCR beta chain was determined in a study of early T cells in non-severe SARS-CoV-2 infection. Across the whole study: Whole-blood bulk RNA, unsorted, was sequenced, and chains were unpaired. Study-wide results and caveats: Matching results from VDJdb favored anti-spike CD8 responses, leaving private and CD4 specificities undetected.

Unique molecular identifiers (one per individual cDNA molecule) were attached. TCRdb re-derived calls from the 5' RACE reads in MiXCR, one entry per CDR3 protein. The data hold tens of thousands of distinct CDR3 sequences, with nearly 4.5% observed a single time. With regard to this clonotype: What it recognizes is unknown.

Sequences were obtained from whole blood. The receptor comes from an adult who was a healthcare worker with PCR-confirmed SARS-CoV-2 infection or an uninfected control (not recorded which).

For the CDR3, the DNA is TGTGCCAGCAGTGACTTCAGTAGTCAGCCCCAGCATTTT. Translation: CASSDFSSQPQHF. This chain joins TRBV6-1 and TRBJ1-5; the D is unclear. With 3 bases removed from V and 6 bases from J, the gap between germline ends came to 9 bases. The CDR3 extends over 13 amino acids. Germline CDR1 is MNHNS and CDR2 is SASEGT.